These 15 T cell receptor beta chains came from one sample sequenced in a study of identical twins. TCRdb re-derived calls from the 5' RACE reads in MiXCR, one entry per CDR3 protein. The sample shows 150,000 or so distinct CDR3 sequences, under 4.5% of them seen only once. Sequenced sample: memory T cells sorted from blood. The receptors here all came from a man between 18 and 35 years old in good health.

This clonotype occurred a few times. This sequence joins TRBV11-2 and TRBJ1-6; D possibly corresponds to TRBD1 (6 bases). CDR3 length: 15 amino acids. Germline values: CDR1 SGHAT, CDR2 FQNNGV. V was trimmed by 1 base and J by 6 bases, leaving 10 bases between them. The CDR3 region has the DNA TGTGCCAGCAGCTTAGTTACAGGGCTTAATTCACCCCTCCACTTT. Protein: CASSLVTGLNSPLHF. The full variable domain, completed using reference TRBV11-2 and TRBJ1-6, is EAGVAQSPRYKIIEKRQSVAFWCNPISGHATLYWYQQILGQGPKLLIQFQNNGVVDDSQLPKDRFSAERLKGVDSTLKIQPAKLEDSAVYLCASSLVTGLNSPLHFGNGTRLTVT.

This clonotype came up many times. The J gene is TRBJ2-1, the V gene TRBV5-1, with a tentative D call TRBD1 (6 bases). This CDR3 is built from 19 residues. Trimming took off 0 bases at V and 1 base at J, with 20 bases between the two ends. Germline CDR1 is SGHRS and CDR2 is YFSETQ. The CDR3 nucleotides read TGCGCCAGCAGCTTGGGCGGATTCACAGGGACCCCTTCCTACAATGAGCAGTTCTTC. Its protein is CASSLGGFTGTPSYNEQFF.

The chain joins TRBV7-9 to TRBJ2-1; D may be TRBD1 or TRBD2 (5 bases each). The CDR3 length is 15 residues. Trimming took off 3 bases at V and 12 bases at J, with 21 bases between the two ends. Germline values: CDR1 SEHNR, CDR2 FQNEAQ (reference sequence). CDR3 region: CASSFSIQGFGGQFF. CDR3 coding DNA: TGTGCCAGCAGCTTTTCCATCCAGGGATTCGGAGGGCAGTTCTTC. The whole variable domain, remainder taken from reference TRBV7-9 and TRBJ2-1, is DTGVSQNPRHKITKRGQNVTFRCDPISEHNRLYWYRQTLGQGPEFLTYFQNEAQLEKSRLLSDRFSAERPKGSFSTLEIQRTEQGDSAMYLCASSFSIQGFGGQFFGPGTRLTVL.

Ten or more counts support this clonotype. This sequence joins TRBV6-1 and TRBJ2-2; D gene uncertain. V was trimmed by 4 bases and J by 2 bases, leaving 11 bases between them. Germline V gene sequence: CDR1 MNHNS, CDR2 SASEGT. The CDR3 is 15 amino acids. The chain's CDR3 is CASSVPLVNTGELFF. CDR3 nucleotides: TGTGCCAGCAGTGTCCCTCTGGTCAACACCGGGGAGCTGTTTTTT.

This clonotype was counted at least ten times. This sequence joins TRBV20-1 and TRBJ2-3; 8 bases agree with TRBD2. The CDR3 extends over 15 amino acids. Germline values: CDR1 DFQATT, CDR2 SNEGSKA (reference sequence). V lost 1 base, J lost 4 bases, and 7 bases stayed unmatched. CDR3 in amino acids: CSARAPGLGADTQYF. CDR3 bases: TGCAGTGCTAGAGCCCCGGGACTAGGGGCAGATACGCAGTATTTT.

This clonotype showed up many times. V usage is TRBV3-1 and J usage is TRBJ1-2, with a tentative D call TRBD1 (6 bases). The germline V gene has CDR1 LGHDT and CDR2 YNNKEL (reference sequence). Trimming removed 1 base from V and 5 bases from J, with 17 bases in between. The CDR3 consists of 16 residues. The CDR3 DNA reads as TGTGCCAGCAGCCAAGGGCTTTCGGGGGGCGCATATGGCTACACCTTC. As protein: CASSQGLSGGAYGYTF.

The table lists this clonotype with many counts. V gene TRBV28 combines with J gene TRBJ2-7, with 8 positions matching TRBD2. The junction had 6 bases not matched to a gene; V was cut back by 8 bases and J by 0 bases. Germline loops: CDR1 MDHEN, CDR2 SYDVKM. The CDR3 spans 14 residues. CDR3 protein: CASAVAGYSYEQYF. In nucleotides, the CDR3 is TGTGCCAGCGCCGTAGCGGGGTACTCCTACGAGCAGTACTTC. The entire variable domain, with the rest obtained from reference TRBV28 and TRBJ2-7, is as follows: DVKVTQSSRYLVKRTGEKVFLECVQDMDHENMFWYRQDPGLGLRLIYFSYDVKMKEKGDIPEGYSVSREKKERFSLILESASTNQTSMYLCASAVAGYSYEQYFGPGTRLTVT.

This rearrangement joins TRBV18 to TRBJ1-4; D ambiguous. Deletions cut 0 bases from V and 0 bases from J, with 5 bases between. The CDR3 totals 15 residues. From germline, CDR1 is KGHSH and CDR2 LQKENI. DNA of the CDR3: TGTGCCAGCTCACCACCGGGTGCAACTAATGAAAAACTGTTTTTT. Its protein product is CASSPPGATNEKLFF.

At least ten counts were recorded for this clonotype. The V gene is TRBV10-3, the J gene TRBJ1-2, with D possibly matching TRBD1 (5 bases). V was clipped by 2 bases and J by 1 base, with 11 bases between them. The germline gives CDR1 ENHRY, CDR2 SYGVKD. CDR3 length equals 15 residues. CDR3 sequence reads: CAISEPGPLNYGYTF. The CDR3 DNA reads as TGTGCCATCAGTGAGCCAGGGCCACTTAACTATGGCTACACCTTC.

There are many counts of this clonotype. CDR3 sequence: CASSLGLAEPYEQYF. CDR3 bases: TGTGCCAGCAGCTTGGGACTAGCGGAACCATACGAGCAGTACTTC. The chain links TRBV5-4 to TRBJ2-7; TRBD2 matches at 9 bases. Germline V gene lookup returns CDR1 SGHNT and CDR2 YYREEE (reference sequence). The trim removed 0 bases at V and 4 bases at J, leaving 5 bases unmatched. The CDR3 has 15 residues.

This clonotype showed up many times. V gene TRBV3-1 combines with J gene TRBJ2-5, with a possible D match to TRBD2 (6 bases). The V and J ends lost 4 bases and 1 base respectively, with 10 bases between them. The CDR3 extends over 14 amino acids. Germline CDR1 reads LGHDT; CDR2 reads YNNKEL (reference sequence). In nucleotides, the CDR3 is TGTGCCAGCAGCCCCCGGGACTTCCAAGAGACCCAGTACTTC. It yields the protein CASSPRDFQETQYF.

This clonotype was picked up many times. This chain uses TRBV7-3 with TRBJ2-5; TRBD2 matches 12 bases. Germline trimming cut 7 bases from V and 9 bases from J; bases unmatched to any gene: 12. Germline CDR1 and CDR2: SGHTA and FQGTGA. The CDR3 contains 15 residues. CDR3 DNA: TGTGCCAGCACCCCCCGGCCTAGCGGGAGGGAGGCCCAGTACTTC. The encoded protein is CASTPRPSGREAQYF.

This clonotype was counted many times. The chain combines TRBV14 with TRBJ2-7; no clear D. Germline assignment: CDR1 SGHDN and CDR2 FVKESK. V was pared by 1 base and J by 5 bases, with 15 bases between. The CDR3 has 15 amino acids. The CDR3 sequence: CASSQVSPPADEQYF. As DNA, the CDR3 is TGTGCCAGCAGCCAAGTTAGTCCCCCGGCGGACGAGCAGTACTTC.

Ten or more counts support this clonotype. This chain uses TRBV20-1 with TRBJ2-4; D may be TRBD1 (5 bases). The CDR3 contains 13 residues. Germline CDR1 and CDR2: DFQATT and SNEGSKA (reference sequence). Deletions cut 6 bases from V and 4 bases from J, with 13 bases between. CDR3 DNA: TGCAGTGCACTTAACAAGGGGAAAAACATTCAGTACTTC. Its translation: CSALNKGKNIQYF.

This clonotype was recorded many times. The chain uses TRBV20-1 and TRBJ2-3; tentative D call: TRBD2 (6 bases). Deletions cut 1 base from V and 1 base from J, with 21 bases between. In germline, CDR1 is DFQATT, CDR2 SNEGSKA (reference sequence). The CDR3 runs to 18 residues. The CDR3 coding sequence is TGCAGTGCTAGAGGTCAAACCCGGGAGTCAGGGCGCACAGATACGCAGTATTTT. It translates to CSARGQTRESGRTDTQYF.